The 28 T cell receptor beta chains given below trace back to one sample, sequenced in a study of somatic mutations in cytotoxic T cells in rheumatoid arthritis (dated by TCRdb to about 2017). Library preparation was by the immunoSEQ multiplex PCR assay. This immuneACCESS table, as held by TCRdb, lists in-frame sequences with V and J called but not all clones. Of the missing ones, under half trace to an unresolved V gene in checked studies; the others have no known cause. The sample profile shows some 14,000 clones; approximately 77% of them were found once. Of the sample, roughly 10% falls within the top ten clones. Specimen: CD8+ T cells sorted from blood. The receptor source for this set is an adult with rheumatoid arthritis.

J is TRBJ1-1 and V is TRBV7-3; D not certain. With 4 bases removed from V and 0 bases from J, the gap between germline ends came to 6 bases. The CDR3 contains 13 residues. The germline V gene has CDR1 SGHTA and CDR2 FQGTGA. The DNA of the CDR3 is TGTGCCAGCAGCTCAGGCGTGAACACTGAAGCTTTCTTT. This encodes CASSSGVNTEAFF. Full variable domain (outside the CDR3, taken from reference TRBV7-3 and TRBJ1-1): GAGVSQTPSNKVTEKGKYVELRCDPISGHTALYWYRQSLGQGPEFLIYFQGTGAADDSGLPNDRFFAVRPEGSVSTLKIQRTERGDSAVYLCASSSGVNTEAFFGQGTRLTVV.

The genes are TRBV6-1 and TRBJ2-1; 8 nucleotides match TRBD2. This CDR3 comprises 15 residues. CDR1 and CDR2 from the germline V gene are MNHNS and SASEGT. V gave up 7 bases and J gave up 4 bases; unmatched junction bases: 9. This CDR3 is CASIAERGPYNEQFF. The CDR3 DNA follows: TGTGCCAGCATTGCCGAGCGGGGGCCGTACAATGAGCAGTTCTTC.

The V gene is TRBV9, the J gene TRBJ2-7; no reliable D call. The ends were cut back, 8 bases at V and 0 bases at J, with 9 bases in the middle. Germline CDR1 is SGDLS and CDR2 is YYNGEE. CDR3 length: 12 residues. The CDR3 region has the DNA TGTGCCAGTTCAGACGGCTCCTACGAGCAGTACTTC. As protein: CASSDGSYEQYF.

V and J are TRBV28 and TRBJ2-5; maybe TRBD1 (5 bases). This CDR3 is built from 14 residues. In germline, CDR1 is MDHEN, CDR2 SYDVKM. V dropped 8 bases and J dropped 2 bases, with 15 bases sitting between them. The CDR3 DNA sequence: TGTGCCAGCTCGACCTGGCAGGGACAAGAGACCCAGTACTTC. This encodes CASSTWQGQETQYF.

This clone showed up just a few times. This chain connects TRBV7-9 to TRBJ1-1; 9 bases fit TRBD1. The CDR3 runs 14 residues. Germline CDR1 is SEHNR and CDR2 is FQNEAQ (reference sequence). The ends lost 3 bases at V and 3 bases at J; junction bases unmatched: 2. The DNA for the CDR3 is TGTGCCAGCAGCTTGACAGGGGGAGACACTGAAGCTTTCTTT. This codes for CASSLTGGDTEAFF. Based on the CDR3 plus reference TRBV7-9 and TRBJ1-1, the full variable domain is DTGVSQNPRHKITKRGQNVTFRCDPISEHNRLYWYRQTLGQGPEFLTYFQNEAQLEKSRLLSDRFSAERPKGSFSTLEIQRTEQGDSAMYLCASSLTGGDTEAFFGQGTRLTVV.

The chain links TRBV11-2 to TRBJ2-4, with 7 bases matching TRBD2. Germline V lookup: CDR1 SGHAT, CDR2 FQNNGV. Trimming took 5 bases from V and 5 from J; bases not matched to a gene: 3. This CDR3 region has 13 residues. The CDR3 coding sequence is TGTGCCAGCAGCGGGACTACCCAAAACATTCAGTACTTC. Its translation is CASSGTTQNIQYF.

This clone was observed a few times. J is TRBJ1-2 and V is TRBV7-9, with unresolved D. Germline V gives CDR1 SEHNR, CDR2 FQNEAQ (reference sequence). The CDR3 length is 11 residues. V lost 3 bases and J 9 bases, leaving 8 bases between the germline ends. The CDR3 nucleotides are TGTGCCAGCAGCTTTGGGTATAGCTACACCTTC. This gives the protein CASSFGYSYTF.

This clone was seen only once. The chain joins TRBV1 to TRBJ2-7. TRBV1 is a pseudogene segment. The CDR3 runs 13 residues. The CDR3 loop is CTLLGSRNYEQYF. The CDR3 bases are TGCACCTTGTTGGGGTCCCGTAACTACGAGCAGTACTTC.

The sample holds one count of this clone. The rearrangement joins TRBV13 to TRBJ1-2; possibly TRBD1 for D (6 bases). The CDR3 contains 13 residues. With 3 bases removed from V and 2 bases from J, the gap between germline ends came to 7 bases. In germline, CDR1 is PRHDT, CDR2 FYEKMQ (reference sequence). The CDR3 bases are TGTGCCAGCAGCTTCGGGACAAACTATGGCTACACCTTC. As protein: CASSFGTNYGYTF.

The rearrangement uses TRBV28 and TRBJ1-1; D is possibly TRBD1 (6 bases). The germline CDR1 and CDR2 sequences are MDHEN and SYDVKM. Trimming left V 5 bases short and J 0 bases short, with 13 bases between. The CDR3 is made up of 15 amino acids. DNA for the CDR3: TGTGCCAGCAGTCCACCTCAGGGGTTGAACACTGAAGCTTTCTTT. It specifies CASSPPQGLNTEAFF.

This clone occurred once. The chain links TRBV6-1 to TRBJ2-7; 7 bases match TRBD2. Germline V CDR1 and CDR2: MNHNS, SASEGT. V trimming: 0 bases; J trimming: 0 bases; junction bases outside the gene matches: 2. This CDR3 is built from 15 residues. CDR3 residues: CASSEAAGVSYEQYF. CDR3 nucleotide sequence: TGTGCCAGCAGTGAAGCGGCGGGGGTCTCCTACGAGCAGTACTTC.

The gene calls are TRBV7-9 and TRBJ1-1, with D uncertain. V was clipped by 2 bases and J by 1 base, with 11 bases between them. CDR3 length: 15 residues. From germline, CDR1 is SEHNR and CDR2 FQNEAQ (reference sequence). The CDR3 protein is CASSLMREGNTEAFF. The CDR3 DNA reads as TGTGCCAGCAGCTTAATGCGCGAAGGGAACACTGAAGCTTTCTTT.

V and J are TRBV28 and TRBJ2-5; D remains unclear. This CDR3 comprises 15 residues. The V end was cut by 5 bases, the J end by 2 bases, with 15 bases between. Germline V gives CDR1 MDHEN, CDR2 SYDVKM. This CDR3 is CASSEFGDSQETQYF. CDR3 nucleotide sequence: TGTGCCAGCAGTGAATTTGGGGATTCACAAGAGACCCAGTACTTC.

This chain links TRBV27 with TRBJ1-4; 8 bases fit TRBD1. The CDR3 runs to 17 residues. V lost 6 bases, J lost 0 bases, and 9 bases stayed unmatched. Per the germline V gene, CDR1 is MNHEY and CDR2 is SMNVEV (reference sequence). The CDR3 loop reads CASSRRTGPTTNEKLFF. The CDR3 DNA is TGTGCCAGCAGCAGACGGACAGGGCCTACAACTAATGAAAAACTGTTTTTT.

In nucleotides, the CDR3 is TGTGCCAGCAGCTTTGAGTCCTACAATGAGCAGTTCTTC. Protein product: CASSFESYNEQFF. This chain uses TRBV7-8 with TRBJ2-1, with no clear D. The length of the CDR3 is 13 residues. CDR1 and CDR2 (germline): SGHVS, FQNEAQ. The V end lost 3 bases, the J end lost 1 base, and 4 bases lay between the germline ends.

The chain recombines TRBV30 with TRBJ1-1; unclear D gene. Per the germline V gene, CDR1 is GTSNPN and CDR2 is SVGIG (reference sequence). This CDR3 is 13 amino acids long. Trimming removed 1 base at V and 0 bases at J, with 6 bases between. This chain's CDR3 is CAWSAILNTEAFF. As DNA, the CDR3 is TGTGCCTGGAGTGCGATATTGAACACTGAAGCTTTCTTT.

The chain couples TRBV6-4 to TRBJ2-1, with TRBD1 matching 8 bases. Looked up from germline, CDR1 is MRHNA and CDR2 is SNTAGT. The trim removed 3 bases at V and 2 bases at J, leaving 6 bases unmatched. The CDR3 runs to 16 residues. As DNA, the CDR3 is TGTGCCAGCAGTGATCCCGGACAGGGAGCCTACAATGAGCAGTTCTTC. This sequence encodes CASSDPGQGAYNEQFF.

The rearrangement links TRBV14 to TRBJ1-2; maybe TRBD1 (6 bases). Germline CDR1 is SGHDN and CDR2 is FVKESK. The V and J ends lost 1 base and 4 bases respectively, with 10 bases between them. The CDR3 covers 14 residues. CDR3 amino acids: CASSQVQGLYGYTF. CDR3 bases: TGTGCCAGCAGCCAAGTGCAGGGGCTCTATGGCTACACCTTC.

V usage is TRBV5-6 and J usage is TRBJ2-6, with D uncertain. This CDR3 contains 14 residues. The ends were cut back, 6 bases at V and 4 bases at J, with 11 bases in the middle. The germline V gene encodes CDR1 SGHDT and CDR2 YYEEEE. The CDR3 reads CASTAVGGANVLTF. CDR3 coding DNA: TGTGCCAGCACCGCGGTGGGAGGGGCCAACGTCCTGACTTTC.

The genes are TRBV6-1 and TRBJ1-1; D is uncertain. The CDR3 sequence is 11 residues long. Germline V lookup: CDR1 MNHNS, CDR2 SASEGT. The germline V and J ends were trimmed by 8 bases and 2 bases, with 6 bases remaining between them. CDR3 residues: CASLLNTEAFF. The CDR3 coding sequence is TGTGCCAGCCTTCTTAACACTGAAGCTTTCTTT.

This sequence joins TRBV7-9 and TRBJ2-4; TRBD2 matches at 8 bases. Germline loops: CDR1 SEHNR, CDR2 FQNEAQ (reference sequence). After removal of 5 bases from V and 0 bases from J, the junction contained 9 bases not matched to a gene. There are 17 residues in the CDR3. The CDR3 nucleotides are TGTGCCAGCAGCCCTCCCCGGGGGGGAATAGCCAAAAACATTCAGTACTTC. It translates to CASSPPRGGIAKNIQYF.

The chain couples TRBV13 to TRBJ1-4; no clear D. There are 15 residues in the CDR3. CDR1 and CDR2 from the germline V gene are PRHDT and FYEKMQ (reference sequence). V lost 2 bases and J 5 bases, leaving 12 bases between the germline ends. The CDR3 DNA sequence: TGTGCCAGCAGCTTACAAAACAGAGGGAATGAAAAACTGTTTTTT. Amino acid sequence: CASSLQNRGNEKLFF. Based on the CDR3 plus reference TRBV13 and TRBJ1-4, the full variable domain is AAGVIQSPRHLIKEKRETATLKCYPIPRHDTVYWYQQGPGQDPQFLISFYEKMQSDKGSIPDRFSAQQFSDYHSELNMSSLELGDSALYFCASSLQNRGNEKLFFGSGTQLSVL.

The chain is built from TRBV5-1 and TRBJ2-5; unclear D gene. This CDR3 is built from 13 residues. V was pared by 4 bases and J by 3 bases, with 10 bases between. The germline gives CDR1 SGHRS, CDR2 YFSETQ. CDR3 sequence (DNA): TGCGCCAGCAGCCCCCGGGCAGAAGAGACCCAGTACTTC. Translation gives CASSPRAEETQYF.

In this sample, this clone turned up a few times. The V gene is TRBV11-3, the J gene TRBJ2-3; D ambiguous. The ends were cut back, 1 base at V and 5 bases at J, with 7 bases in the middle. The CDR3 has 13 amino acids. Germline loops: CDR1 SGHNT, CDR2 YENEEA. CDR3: CASSLGLGDTQYF. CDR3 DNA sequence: TGTGCCAGCAGCTTAGGCCTCGGAGATACGCAGTATTTT.

The CDR3 DNA is TGTGCCACCAGCGTCACTAGTAGCTCCTACGAGCAGTACTTC. It codes for CATSVTSSSYEQYF. V and J are TRBV15 and TRBJ2-7; the D gene is possibly TRBD2 (5 bases). Germline CDR1 and CDR2: LNHNV and YYDKDF (reference sequence). Trimming pared 5 bases from V and 0 bases from J, leaving 11 bases between. The CDR3 has 14 amino acids. Together with reference TRBV15 and TRBJ2-7, the CDR3 gives the full variable domain: DAMVIQNPRYQVTQFGKPVTLSCSQTLNHNVMYWYQQKSSQAPKLLFHYYDKDFNNEADTPDNFQSRRPNTSFCFLDIRSPGLGDTAMYLCATSVTSSSYEQYFGPGTRLTVT.

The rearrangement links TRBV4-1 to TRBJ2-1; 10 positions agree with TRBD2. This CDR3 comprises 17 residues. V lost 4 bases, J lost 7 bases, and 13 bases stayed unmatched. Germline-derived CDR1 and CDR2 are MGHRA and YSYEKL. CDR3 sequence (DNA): TGCGCCAGCAGCCCCCCACCGGGGCTAGCGGGGGAGAATGAGCAGTTCTTC. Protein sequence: CASSPPPGLAGENEQFF.

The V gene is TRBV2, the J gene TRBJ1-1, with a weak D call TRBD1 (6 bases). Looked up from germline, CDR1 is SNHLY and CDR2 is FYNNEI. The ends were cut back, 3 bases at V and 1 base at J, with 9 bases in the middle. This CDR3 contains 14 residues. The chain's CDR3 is CASSEGARNTEAFF. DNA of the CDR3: TGTGCCAGCAGTGAGGGGGCGAGGAACACTGAAGCTTTCTTT.

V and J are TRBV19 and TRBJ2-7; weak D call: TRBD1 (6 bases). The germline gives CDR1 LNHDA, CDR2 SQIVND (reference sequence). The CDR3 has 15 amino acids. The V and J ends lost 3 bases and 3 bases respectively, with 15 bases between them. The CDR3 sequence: CASSMAGDTRYEQYF. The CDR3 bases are TGTGCCAGTAGTATGGCAGGGGACACCCGCTACGAGCAGTACTTC. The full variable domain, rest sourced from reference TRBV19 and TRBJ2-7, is DGGITQSPKYLFRKEGQNVTLSCEQNLNHDAMYWYRQDPGQGLRLIYYSQIVNDFQKGDIAEGYSVSREKKESFPLTVTSAQKNPTAFYLCASSMAGDTRYEQYFGPGTRLTVT.